This T cell receptor beta chain was recovered during a study of blood T cells in healthy people across ages. Primed by a sample-barcoded 5' primer and a J-beta primer mix, a second PCR proceeded for about 7 to 11 cycles. In TCRdb, the 5' RACE reads were re-called with MiXCR into one record per CDR3 protein. The sample yields 1.5 million to 2 million distinct CDR3 sequences, roughly 52% seen once. The CDR3 runs 15 residues. From germline, CDR1 is MNHEY and CDR2 SVGAGI. Trimming cost V 7 bases and J 5 bases; bases outside gene matches: 9. The rearrangement links TRBV6-5 to TRBJ2-5, with 11 positions matching TRBD2. This TCR came from a woman aged 40 to 55 in good health. The specimen sequenced was blood. For the CDR3, the DNA is TGTGCCAGCACTTCTCGACTAGCGGGGCGGGAGACCCAGTACTTC. Protein: CASTSRLAGRETQYF.